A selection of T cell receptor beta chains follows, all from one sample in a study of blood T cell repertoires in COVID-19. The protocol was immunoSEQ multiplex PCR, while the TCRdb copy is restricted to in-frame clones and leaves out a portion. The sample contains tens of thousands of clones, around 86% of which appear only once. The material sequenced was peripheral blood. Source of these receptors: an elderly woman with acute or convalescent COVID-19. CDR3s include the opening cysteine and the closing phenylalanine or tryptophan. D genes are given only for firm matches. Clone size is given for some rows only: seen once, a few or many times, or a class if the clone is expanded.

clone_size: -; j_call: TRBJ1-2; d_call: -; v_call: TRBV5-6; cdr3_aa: CASSPRVGDGYTF; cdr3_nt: TGTGCCAGCAGCCCGAGGGTAGGTGATGGCTACACCTTC
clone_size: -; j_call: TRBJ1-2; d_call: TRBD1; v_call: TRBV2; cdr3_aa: CASSAGQGAFLGGYTF; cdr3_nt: TGTGCCAGCAGTGCCGGACAGGGGGCCTTCTTGGGTGGCTACACCTTC
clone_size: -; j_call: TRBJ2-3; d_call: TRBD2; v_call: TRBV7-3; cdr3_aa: CASSELAGGQDTQYF; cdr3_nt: TGTGCCAGCAGCGAACTAGCGGGGGGGCAAGATACGCAGTATTTT
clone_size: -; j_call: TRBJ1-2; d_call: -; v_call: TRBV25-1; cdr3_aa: CASSEFMAVGANYGYTF; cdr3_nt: TGTGCCAGCAGTGAATTTATGGCGGTGGGAGCTAACTATGGCTACACCTTC
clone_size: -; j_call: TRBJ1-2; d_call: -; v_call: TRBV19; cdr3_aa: CASRSGGRGYTF; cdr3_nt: TGTGCCAGTAGGAGCGGTGGCCGTGGCTACACCTTC
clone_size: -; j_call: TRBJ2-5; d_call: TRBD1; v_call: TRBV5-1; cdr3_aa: CASSFGQGQETQYF; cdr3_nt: TGCGCCAGCAGCTTTGGACAGGGCCAAGAGACCCAGTACTTC
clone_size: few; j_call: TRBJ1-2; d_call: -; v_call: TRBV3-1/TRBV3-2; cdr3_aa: CASSHFGSNYGYTF; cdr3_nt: TGTGCCAGCAGCCATTTCGGGTCAAACTATGGCTACACCTTC
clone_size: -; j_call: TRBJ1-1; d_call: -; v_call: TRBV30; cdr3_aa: CAWLKNTEAFF; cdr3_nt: TGTGCCTGGTTAAAGAACACTGAAGCTTTCTTT
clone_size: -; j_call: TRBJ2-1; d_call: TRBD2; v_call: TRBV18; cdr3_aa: CASSRTSGGEGEQFF; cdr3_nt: TGTGCCAGCTCACGGACTAGCGGGGGGGAAGGTGAGCAGTTCTTC
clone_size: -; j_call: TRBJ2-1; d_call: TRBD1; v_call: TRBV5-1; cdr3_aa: CASSLHGTVSYNEQFF; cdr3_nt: TGCGCCAGCAGCTTGCACGGGACAGTCTCCTACAATGAGCAGTTCTTC
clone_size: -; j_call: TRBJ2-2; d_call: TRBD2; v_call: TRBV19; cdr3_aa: CASSILAANTGELFF; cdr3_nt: TGTGCCAGTAGTATTCTAGCGGCGAACACCGGGGAGCTGTTTTTT
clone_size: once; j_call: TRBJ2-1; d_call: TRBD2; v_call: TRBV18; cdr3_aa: CASSPGTSENEQFF; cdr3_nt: TGTGCCAGCTCACCTGGGACTAGCGAAAATGAGCAGTTCTTC
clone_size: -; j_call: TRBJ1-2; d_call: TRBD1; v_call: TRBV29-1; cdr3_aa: CSVAPGTDYGYTF; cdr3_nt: TGCAGCGTTGCTCCTGGGACAGACTATGGCTACACCTTC
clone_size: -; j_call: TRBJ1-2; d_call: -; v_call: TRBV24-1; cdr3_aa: CATSAEGSGYTF; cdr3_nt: TGTGCCACCAGTGCTGAGGGCAGTGGCTACACCTTC
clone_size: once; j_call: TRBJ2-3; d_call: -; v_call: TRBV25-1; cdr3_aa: CASSDQKSTDTQYF; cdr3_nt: TGTGCCAGCAGTGATCAGAAAAGCACAGATACGCAGTATTTT
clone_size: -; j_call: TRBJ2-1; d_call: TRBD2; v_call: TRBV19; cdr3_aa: CASSVSTSSYNEQFF; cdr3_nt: TGTGCCAGTAGCGTCTCGACTAGCAGCTACAATGAGCAGTTCTTC
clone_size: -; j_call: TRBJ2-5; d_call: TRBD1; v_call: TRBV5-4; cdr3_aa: CASSSGTGETQYF; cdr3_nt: TGTGCCAGCAGCTCAGGGACAGGGGAGACCCAGTACTTC
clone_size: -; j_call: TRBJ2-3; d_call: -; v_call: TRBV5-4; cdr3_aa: CASSWTSTDTQYF; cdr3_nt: TGTGCCAGCAGCTGGACAAGCACAGATACGCAGTATTTT
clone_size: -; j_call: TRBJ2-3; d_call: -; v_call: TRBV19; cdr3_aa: CASSIASFGDTQYF; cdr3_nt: TGTGCCAGTAGTATAGCCTCATTCGGAGATACGCAGTATTTT
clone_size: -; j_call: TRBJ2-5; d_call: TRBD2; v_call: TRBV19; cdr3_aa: CASSIAAGGIQTQYF; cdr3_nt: TGTGCCAGTAGTATAGCCGCGGGGGGCATACAGACCCAGTACTTC
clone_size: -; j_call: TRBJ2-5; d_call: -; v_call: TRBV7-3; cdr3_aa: CASSLQGLAETQYF; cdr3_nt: TGTGCCAGCAGCTTACAGGGTCTAGCGGAGACCCAGTACTTC
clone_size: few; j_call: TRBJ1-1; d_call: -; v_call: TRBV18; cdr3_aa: CASSLYSGAMNTEAFF; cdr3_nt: TGTGCCAGCTCTCTTTACTCAGGGGCCATGAACACTGAAGCTTTCTTT
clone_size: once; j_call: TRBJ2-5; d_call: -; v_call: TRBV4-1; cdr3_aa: CASSSRERETQYF; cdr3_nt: TGCGCCAGCAGCTCCCGGGAAAGAGAGACCCAGTACTTC
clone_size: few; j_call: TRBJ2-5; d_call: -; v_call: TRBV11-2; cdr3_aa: CASSSYQETQYF; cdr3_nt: TGTGCCAGCAGCTCATACCAAGAGACCCAGTACTTC